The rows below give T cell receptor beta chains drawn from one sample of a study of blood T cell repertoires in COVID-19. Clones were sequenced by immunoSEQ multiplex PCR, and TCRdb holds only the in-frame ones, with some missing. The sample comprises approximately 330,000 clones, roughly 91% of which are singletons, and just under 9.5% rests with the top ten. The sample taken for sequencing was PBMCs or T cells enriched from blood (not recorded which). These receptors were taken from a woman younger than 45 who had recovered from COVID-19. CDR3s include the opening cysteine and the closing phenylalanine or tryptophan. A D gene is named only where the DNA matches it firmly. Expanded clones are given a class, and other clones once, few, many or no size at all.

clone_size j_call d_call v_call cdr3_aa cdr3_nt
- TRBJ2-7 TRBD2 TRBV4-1 CASSLGLAGEQYF TGCGCCAGCAGTTTGGGACTAGCCGGCGAGCAGTACTTC
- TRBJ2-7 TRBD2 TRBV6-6 CASRRLAGGPYEQYF TGTGCCAGCAGACGACTAGCGGGAGGACCCTACGAGCAGTACTTC
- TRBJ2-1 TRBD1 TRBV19 CASSTQTGSSYNEQFF TGTGCCAGTAGTACCCAGACAGGGAGCTCCTACAATGAGCAGTTCTTC
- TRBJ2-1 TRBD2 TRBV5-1 CASSLAQAGGTYNEQFF TGCGCCAGCAGCTTGGCCCAAGCGGGGGGAACCTACAATGAGCAGTTCTTC
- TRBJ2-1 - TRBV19 CASTLVGGDNEQFF TGTGCCAGTACTCTCGTCGGAGGGGACAATGAGCAGTTCTTC
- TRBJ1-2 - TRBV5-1 CASSVGYGYTF TGCGCCAGCAGCGTCGGCTATGGCTACACCTTC
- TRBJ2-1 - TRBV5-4 CASSSRDFSYNEQFF TGTGCCAGCAGCTCCCGGGACTTCTCCTACAATGAGCAGTTCTTC
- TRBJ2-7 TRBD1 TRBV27 CASSRLPGQFYEQYF TGTGCCAGCAGTAGACTCCCGGGACAGTTCTACGAGCAGTACTTC
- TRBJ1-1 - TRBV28 CASSSPGFNTEAFF TGTGCCAGCAGTTCCCCGGGATTCAACACTGAAGCTTTCTTT
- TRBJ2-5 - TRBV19 CASSGGWGHQETQYF TGTGCCAGTAGTGGGGGGTGGGGCCACCAAGAGACCCAGTACTTC
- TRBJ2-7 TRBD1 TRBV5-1 CASSPGHGTGVYEQYF TGCGCCAGCAGCCCAGGACACGGGACAGGGGTCTACGAGCAGTACTTC
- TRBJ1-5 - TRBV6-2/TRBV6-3 CASSYYGEGQPQHF TGTGCCAGCAGTTACTACGGGGAGGGTCAGCCCCAGCATTTT
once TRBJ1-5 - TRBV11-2 CASSLSDISQPQHF TGTGCCAGCAGCTTATCTGACATATCGCAGCCCCAGCATTTT
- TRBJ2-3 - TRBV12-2 CASRLAIRDFWGNADTQYF TGTGCAAGTCGCTTAGCGATACGGGATTTTTGGGGTAATGCCGATACGCAGTATTTT
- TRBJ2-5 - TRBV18 CASSPLAKETQYF TGTGCCAGCTCACCACTCGCGAAAGAGACCCAGTACTTC
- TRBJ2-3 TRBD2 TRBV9 CASSVLPGGTSTDTQYF TGTGCCAGCAGCGTCCTCCCCGGGGGGACCTCCACAGATACGCAGTATTTT
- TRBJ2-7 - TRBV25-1 CASSGQNEQYF TGTGCCAGCAGTGGACAGAACGAGCAGTACTTC
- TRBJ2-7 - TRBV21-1 CASSKLASGSYEQYF TGTGCCAGCAGCAAATTAGCTAGCGGATCCTACGAGCAGTACTTC
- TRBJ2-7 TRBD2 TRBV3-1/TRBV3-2 CASSHLAGSSYEQYF TGTGCCAGCAGCCATTTAGCGGGGAGCTCCTACGAGCAGTACTTC
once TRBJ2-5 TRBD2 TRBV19 CASSIRRLAETQYF TGTGCCAGTAGTATACGTCGACTAGCCGAGACCCAGTACTTC
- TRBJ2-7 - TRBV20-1 CSASHNYEQYF TGCAGTGCTAGTCACAATTACGAGCAGTACTTC
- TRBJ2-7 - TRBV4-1 CASSHAGSTSYEQYF TGCGCCAGCAGCCATGCGGGGAGTACCTCCTACGAGCAGTACTTC
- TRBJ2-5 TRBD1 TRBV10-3 CATYPRDSLQETQYF TGTGCCACCTACCCCCGGGACAGTCTCCAAGAGACCCAGTACTTC
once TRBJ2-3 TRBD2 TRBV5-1 CASSSGLAGADTQYF TGCGCCAGCAGCTCCGGACTAGCGGGGGCAGATACGCAGTATTTT
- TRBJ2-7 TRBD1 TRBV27 CASRPGGGDEQYF TGTGCCAGCAGACCAGGGGGCGGGGACGAGCAGTACTTC
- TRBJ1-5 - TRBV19 CASRQGGGRNQPQHF TGTGCCAGTAGACAGGGTGGTGGGCGCAATCAGCCCCAGCATTTT
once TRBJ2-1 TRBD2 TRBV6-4 CASSDSGTSGSNEQFF TGTGCCAGCAGTGACTCCGGGACTAGCGGGAGCAATGAGCAGTTCTTC
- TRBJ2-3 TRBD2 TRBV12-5 CASGKRTSGYTDTQYF TGTGCTAGTGGAAAACGGACTAGCGGGTACACAGATACGCAGTATTTT
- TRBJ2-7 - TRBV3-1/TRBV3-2 CASSQDEGFEQYF TGTGCCAGCAGCCAAGATGAGGGTTTCGAGCAGTACTTC
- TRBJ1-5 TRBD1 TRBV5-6 CASSSSGQGYQPQHF TGTGCCAGCAGCTCTTCGGGACAGGGGTATCAGCCCCAGCATTTT
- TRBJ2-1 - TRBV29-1 CSVEFWSANEQFF TGCAGCGTTGAATTCTGGAGTGCGAATGAGCAGTTCTTC
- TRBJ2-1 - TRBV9 CASSVGRGEQFF TGTGCCAGCAGCGTAGGGCGGGGTGAGCAGTTCTTC
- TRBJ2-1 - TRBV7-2 CASSRHDTLLNNEQFF TGTGCCAGCAGCCGCCACGACACCCTCTTGAACAATGAGCAGTTCTTC
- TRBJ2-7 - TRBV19 CASSIAAGQTYEQYF TGTGCCAGTAGTATCGCCGCAGGACAGACCTACGAGCAGTACTTC
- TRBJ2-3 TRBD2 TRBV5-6 CASSLSRWTSATTDTQYF TGTGCCAGCAGCTTATCGAGGTGGACTAGCGCTACCACAGATACGCAGTATTTT
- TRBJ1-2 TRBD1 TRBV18 CASSPSEGAANGYTF TGTGCCAGCTCACCAAGTGAGGGGGCCGCGAATGGCTACACCTTC
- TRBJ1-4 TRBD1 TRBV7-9 CASSQGSGGTNEKLFF TGTGCCAGCAGCCAAGGTTCAGGGGGGACTAATGAAAAACTGTTTTTT
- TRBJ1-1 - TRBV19 CASSHSLGVGTEAFF TGTGCCAGTAGTCACAGCCTTGGCGTGGGCACTGAAGCTTTCTTT
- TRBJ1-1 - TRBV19 CASSPGHTKNTEAFF TGTGCCAGTAGTCCGGGACACACAAAGAACACTGAAGCTTTCTTT
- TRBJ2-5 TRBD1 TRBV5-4 CASRYMTGGENQYF TGTGCCAGCAGATACATGACAGGGGGGGAGAACCAGTACTTC
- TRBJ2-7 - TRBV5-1 CASSLDGPREQYF TGCGCCAGCAGCTTGGATGGGCCCCGAGAGCAGTACTTC
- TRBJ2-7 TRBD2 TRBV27 CASSTVLAGGPGEQYF TGTGCCAGCAGTACTGTGCTAGCGGGAGGGCCTGGGGAGCAGTACTTC
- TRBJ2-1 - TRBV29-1 CSVEVPSSYNEQFF TGCAGCGTTGAGGTCCCTAGCTCCTACAATGAGCAGTTCTTC
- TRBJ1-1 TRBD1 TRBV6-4 CASSEQGDTEAFF TGTGCCAGCAGTGAACAGGGGGACACTGAAGCTTTCTTT
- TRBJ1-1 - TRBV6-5 CASSQSWRGDTEAFF TGTGCCAGCAGCCAATCGTGGCGGGGGGACACTGAAGCTTTCTTT
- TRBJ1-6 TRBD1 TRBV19 CASSTPADRGYNSPLHF TGTGCCAGTAGTACCCCAGCGGACAGGGGCTATAATTCACCCCTCCACTTT
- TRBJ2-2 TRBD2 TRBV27 CASSLFFRRGLAGAGELFF TGTGCCAGCAGTTTATTCTTTAGGCGGGGACTAGCGGGAGCCGGGGAGCTGTTTTTT
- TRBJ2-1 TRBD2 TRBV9 CASSVGLAGHNEQFF TGTGCCAGCAGCGTAGGACTAGCGGGACACAATGAGCAGTTCTTC
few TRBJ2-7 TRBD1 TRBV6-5 CASRRTGDGREQYF TGTGCCAGCAGGAGGACAGGGGATGGTCGGGAGCAGTACTTC
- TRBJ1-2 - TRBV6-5 CASSYSADRNYGYTF TGTGCCAGCAGTTACTCAGCAGACAGAAACTATGGCTACACCTTC